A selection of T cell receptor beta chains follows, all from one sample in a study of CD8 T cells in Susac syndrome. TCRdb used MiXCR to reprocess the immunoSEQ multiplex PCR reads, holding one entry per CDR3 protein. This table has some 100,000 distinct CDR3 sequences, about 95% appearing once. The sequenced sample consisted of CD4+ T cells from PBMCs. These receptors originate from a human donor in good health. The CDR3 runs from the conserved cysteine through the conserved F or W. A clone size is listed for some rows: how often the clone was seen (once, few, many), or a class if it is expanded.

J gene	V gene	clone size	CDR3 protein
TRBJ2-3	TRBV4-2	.	CASSQRLAGGITDTQYF
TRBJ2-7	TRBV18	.	CASSPDRVKNEQYF
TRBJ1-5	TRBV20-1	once	CSARDRLGNQPQHF
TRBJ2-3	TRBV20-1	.	CSATGRPDRRDTQYF
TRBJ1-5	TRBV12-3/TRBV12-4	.	CASSRGRSNQPQHF
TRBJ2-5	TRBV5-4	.	CASSLDRETQYF
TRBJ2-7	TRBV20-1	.	CSARADRVYEQYF
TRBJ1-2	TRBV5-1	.	CASSPHHGTGDGYTF
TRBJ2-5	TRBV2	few	CASSLRQGGGETQYF
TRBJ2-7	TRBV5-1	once	CASSLDGGVSYEQYF
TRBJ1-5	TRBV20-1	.	CSAREGSNSNQPQHF
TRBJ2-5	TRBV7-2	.	CASSGQGIQETQYF
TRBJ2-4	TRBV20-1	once	CSARVIAGPTKNIQYF
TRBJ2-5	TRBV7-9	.	CASSLVPNRDRVGETQYF
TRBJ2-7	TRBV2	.	CASSEASVGTGGHEQYF
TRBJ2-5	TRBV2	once	CASTRGGAQYF
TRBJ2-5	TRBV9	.	CASSVGVAGETQYF
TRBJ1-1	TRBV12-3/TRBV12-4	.	CASSSPVLRRAEAFF
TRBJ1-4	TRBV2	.	CASSRQGPLEKLFF